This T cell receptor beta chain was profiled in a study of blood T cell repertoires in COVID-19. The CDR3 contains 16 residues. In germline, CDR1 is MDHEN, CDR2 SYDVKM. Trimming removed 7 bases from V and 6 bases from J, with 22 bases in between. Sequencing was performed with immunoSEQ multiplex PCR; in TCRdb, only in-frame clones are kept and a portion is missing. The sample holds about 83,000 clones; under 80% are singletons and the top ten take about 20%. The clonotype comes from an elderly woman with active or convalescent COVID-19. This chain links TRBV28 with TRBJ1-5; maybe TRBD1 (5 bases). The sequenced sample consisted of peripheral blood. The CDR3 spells CASNQRRGPGGQPQHF. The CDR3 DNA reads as TGTGCCAGCAACCAACGTCGAGGGCCGGGGGGTCAGCCCCAGCATTTT.